The 15 T cell receptor beta chains reported below all come from one sample, sequenced in a study of blood T cell repertoires in COVID-19. Profiled with immunoSEQ multiplex PCR; TCRdb holds only in-frame clones, not every one. Found here are about 200,000 clones, over 80% of them singletons; the top ten hold around 1.3%. Sequenced sample: PBMCs or T cells enriched from blood (not recorded which). Source of these receptors: a man in his thirties or forties who had recovered from COVID-19.

The rearrangement joins TRBV5-1 to TRBJ2-7; perhaps TRBD1 as D (5 bases). Trimming took off 4 bases at V and 6 bases at J, with 14 bases between the two ends. The germline V gene has CDR1 SGHRS and CDR2 YFSETQ. CDR3 length equals 13 residues. The CDR3 protein is CASSPRQTSEQYF. CDR3 sequence (DNA): TGCGCCAGCAGCCCCCGACAGACGTCCGAGCAGTACTTC.

The chain carries TRBV4-3 and TRBJ2-7; 9 positions match TRBD2. This CDR3 contains 16 residues. The J segment lost 2 bases and the V segment lost 0 bases, leaving 5 bases of the junction unmatched. Germline CDR1 and CDR2: LGHNA and YSLEER. CDR3 in DNA: TGCGCCAGCAGCCAAGATGCGGCTAGCGGGGCCTACGAGCAGTACTTC. This translates into CASSQDAASGAYEQYF.

CDR3 residues: CATSRDGASGYEQYF. The CDR3 DNA reads TGTGCCACCAGCAGAGATGGGGCTAGCGGGTACGAGCAGTACTTC. This chain links TRBV15 with TRBJ2-7; 8 bases are a match to TRBD2. The CDR3 loop spans 15 amino acids. CDR1 and CDR2 from the germline V gene are LNHNV and YYDKDF (reference sequence). Trimming cost V 0 bases and J 4 bases; bases outside gene matches: 5.

This sequence joins TRBV6-1 and TRBJ1-6; the D gene is possibly TRBD1 (5 bases). V lost 3 bases to trimming and J lost 7 bases, with 10 bases between them. This CDR3 has 14 residues. Germline assignment: CDR1 MNHNS and CDR2 SASEGT. CDR3 loop: CASSDGTRNSPLHF. The CDR3 DNA reads as TGTGCCAGCAGTGATGGGACTCGAAATTCACCCCTCCACTTT.

The gene calls are TRBV9 and TRBJ2-7; possible D gene TRBD1, 6 bases. CDR3 length: 14 amino acids. The V end was cut by 2 bases, the J end by 3 bases, with 12 bases between. Per the germline V gene, CDR1 is SGDLS and CDR2 is YYNGEE. CDR3 nucleotides: TGTGCCAGCAGCGTTGGGACATCCGACTACGAGCAGTACTTC. As protein: CASSVGTSDYEQYF.

The chain links TRBV14 to TRBJ1-4, with 9 bases fitting TRBD1. Trimming at V came to 4 bases and at J to 8 bases, leaving 8 bases not matched to a gene. The CDR3 extends over 15 amino acids. The germline V gene has CDR1 SGHDN and CDR2 FVKESK. The CDR3 DNA reads TGTGCCAGCAGCCCTTACAGGGGGCTTCGAGAAAAACTGTTTTTT. It specifies CASSPYRGLREKLFF.

V is TRBV9 and J is TRBJ2-1; 7 bases agree with TRBD2. Trimming at V came to 5 bases and at J to 9 bases, leaving 8 bases not matched to a gene. This CDR3 region has 13 residues. CDR1 SGDLS and CDR2 YYNGEE come from the germline V gene. The CDR3 region is CASSGLGLSEQFF. CDR3 in DNA: TGTGCCAGCAGTGGACTAGGTTTGAGTGAGCAGTTCTTC. Supplemented by reference TRBV9 and TRBJ2-1, the full variable domain reads DSGVTQTPKHLITATGQRVTLRCSPRSGDLSVYWYQQSLDQGLQFLIQYYNGEERAKGNILERFSAQQFPDLHSELNLSSLELGDSALYFCASSGLGLSEQFFGPGTRLTVL.

The chain employs TRBV7-2 and TRBJ1-1, with D unclear. The germline V and J ends were trimmed by 0 bases and 4 bases, with 6 bases remaining between them. CDR1 and CDR2 (germline): SGHTA, FQGNSA. The CDR3 has 13 residues. The CDR3 DNA follows: TGTGCCAGCAGCTTAGCCGGGATCACTGAAGCTTTCTTT. Translated, it gives CASSLAGITEAFF.

This chain joins TRBV7-9 and TRBJ2-1, with 16 bases matching TRBD2. The V gene's germline CDR1 is SEHNR and CDR2 FQNEAQ (reference sequence). The CDR3 contains 17 residues. The J segment lost 8 bases and the V segment lost 5 bases, leaving 9 bases of the junction unmatched. This CDR3 is CASSGKPGTSGRDEQFF. The CDR3, as DNA: TGTGCCAGCAGCGGTAAGCCCGGGACTAGCGGGAGGGATGAGCAGTTCTTC.

The chain uses TRBV5-4 and TRBJ2-7, with 7 bases fitting TRBD1. The CDR3 covers 14 residues. Germline CDR1 SGHNT, CDR2 YYREEE (reference sequence). The J segment lost 5 bases and the V segment lost 2 bases, leaving 7 bases of the junction unmatched. The CDR3 DNA follows: TGTGCCAGCAGCTTACCGGGACAGAGAAACGAGCAGTACTTC. Protein: CASSLPGQRNEQYF.

This chain connects TRBV3-1 (or the pseudogene TRBV3-2) to TRBJ2-4; 11 nucleotides align to TRBD1. The CDR3 runs 13 residues. Germline CDR1 and CDR2: LGHDT and YNNKEL (reference sequence). Losses at the gene ends were 5 bases for V and 15 bases for J; bases not matched to a gene: 9. CDR3 sequence: CASSGDRGSVRYF. The CDR3 DNA reads as TGTGCCAGCAGCGGGGACAGGGGGTCAGTTCGGTACTTC.

The chain recombines TRBV10-3 with TRBJ2-3, with D possibly being TRBD2 (5 bases). The CDR3 is 16 amino acids. Germline CDR1 is ENHRY and CDR2 is SYGVKD. V lost 3 bases and J lost 0, with 13 bases in between. The CDR3 region is CAISDTGKPSTDTQYF. The CDR3 bases are TGTGCCATCAGTGATACCGGGAAACCAAGCACAGATACGCAGTATTTT.

The V call is TRBV28, the J call TRBJ1-2; 7 nucleotides line up with TRBD1. This CDR3 has 13 residues. Germline trimming cut 4 bases from V and 3 bases from J; bases unmatched to any gene: 2. Germline V lookup: CDR1 MDHEN, CDR2 SYDVKM. CDR3 region: CASSSTGYYGYTF. The CDR3 coding sequence is TGTGCCAGCAGTTCGACAGGGTACTATGGCTACACCTTC.

The chain employs TRBV30 and TRBJ1-2; D unresolved. This CDR3 region has 12 residues. CDR1 and CDR2 (germline): GTSNPN, SVGIG (reference sequence). The V gene lost 0 bases and the J gene lost 8 bases, with 10 bases spanning the gap. The CDR3 reads CAWSVPPGGYTF. DNA for the CDR3: TGTGCCTGGAGTGTACCCCCCGGGGGCTACACCTTC.

This rearrangement joins TRBV11-2 to TRBJ2-1; TRBD1 matches 8 bases. The J segment lost 9 bases and the V segment lost 4 bases, leaving 5 bases of the junction unmatched. Germline values: CDR1 SGHAT, CDR2 FQNNGV. CDR3 length: 13 residues. CDR3 loop: CASSSTGAAEQFF. For the CDR3, the DNA is TGTGCCAGCAGCTCGACAGGGGCGGCTGAGCAGTTCTTC.